This T cell receptor (beta chain) stems from a study of T cells in Graves' hyperthyroidism and ophthalmopathy. Authors of the study amplified TCR beta CDR3 regions from RNA transcripts. In the first-round RT-PCR of the TCR CDR3, the HTBI primer set was used. TCRdb re-derived calls from the multiplex PCR reads in MiXCR, one entry per CDR3 protein. The top ten hold more than 4.5% of the sample, which has under 550,000 distinct CDR3 sequences, roughly 13% seen once. Broader study findings: Among clonotypes expanded in thyroid above 0.001, most were also found in blood.

Germline CDR1 is GTSNPN and CDR2 is SVGIG (reference sequence). The CDR3 has 14 amino acids. The V end was cut by 3 bases, the J end by 6 bases, with 18 bases between. These patients, aged 18 to 65, had recently diagnosed hyperthyroidism lasting under 2 months. A patient was excluded if there was uncontrolled infection, other autoimmune disease, pregnancy or lactation. The table lists this clonotype with a few counts. Its matching antigen is unknown. V is TRBV30 and J is TRBJ2-7; D might be TRBD2 (5 bases). Specimen: blood. The sequence was collected from a woman younger than 35 with Graves' hyperthyroidism. CDR3 residues: CAWSTGVGEVEQYF. The CDR3 region has the DNA TGTGCCTGGAGCACCGGGGTTGGGGAAGTCGAGCAGTACTTC. The whole variable domain, filled in from reference TRBV30 and TRBJ2-7, reads SQTIHQWPATLVQPVGSPLSLECTVEGTSNPNLYWYRQAAGRGLQLLFYSVGIGQISSEVPQNLSASRPQDRQFILSSKKLLLSDSGFYLCAWSTGVGEVEQYFGPGTRLTVT.